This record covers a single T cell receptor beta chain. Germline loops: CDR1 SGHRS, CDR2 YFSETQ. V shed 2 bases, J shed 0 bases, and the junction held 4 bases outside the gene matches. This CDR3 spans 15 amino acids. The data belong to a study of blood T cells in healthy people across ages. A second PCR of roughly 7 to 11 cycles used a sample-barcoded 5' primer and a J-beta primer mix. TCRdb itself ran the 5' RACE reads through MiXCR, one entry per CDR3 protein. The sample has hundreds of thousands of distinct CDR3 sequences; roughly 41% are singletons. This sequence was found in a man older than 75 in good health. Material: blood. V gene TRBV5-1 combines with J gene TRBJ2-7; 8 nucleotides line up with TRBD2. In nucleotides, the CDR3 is TGCGCCAGCAGCTTCTCAGGGACTAGCTCCTACGAGCAGTACTTC. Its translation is CASSFSGTSSYEQYF.